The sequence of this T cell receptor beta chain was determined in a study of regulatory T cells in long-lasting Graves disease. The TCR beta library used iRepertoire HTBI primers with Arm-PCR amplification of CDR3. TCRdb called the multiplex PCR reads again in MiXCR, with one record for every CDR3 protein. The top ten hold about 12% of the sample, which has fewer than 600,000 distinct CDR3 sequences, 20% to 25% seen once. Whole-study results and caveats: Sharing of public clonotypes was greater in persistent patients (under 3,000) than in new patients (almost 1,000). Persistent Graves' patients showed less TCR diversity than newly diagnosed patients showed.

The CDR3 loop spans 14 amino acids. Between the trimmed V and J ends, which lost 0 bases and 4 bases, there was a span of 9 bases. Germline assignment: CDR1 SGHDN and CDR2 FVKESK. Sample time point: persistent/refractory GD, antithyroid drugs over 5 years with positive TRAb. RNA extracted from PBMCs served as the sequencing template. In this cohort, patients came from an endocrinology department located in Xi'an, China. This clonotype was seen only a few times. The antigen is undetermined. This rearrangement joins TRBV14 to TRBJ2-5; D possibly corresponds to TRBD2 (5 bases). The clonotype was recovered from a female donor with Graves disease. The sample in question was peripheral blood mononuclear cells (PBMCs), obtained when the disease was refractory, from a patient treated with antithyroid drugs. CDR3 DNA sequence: TGTGCCAGCAGCCAAGATATTGGGAGAGAGACCCAGTACTTC. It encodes CASSQDIGRETQYF.